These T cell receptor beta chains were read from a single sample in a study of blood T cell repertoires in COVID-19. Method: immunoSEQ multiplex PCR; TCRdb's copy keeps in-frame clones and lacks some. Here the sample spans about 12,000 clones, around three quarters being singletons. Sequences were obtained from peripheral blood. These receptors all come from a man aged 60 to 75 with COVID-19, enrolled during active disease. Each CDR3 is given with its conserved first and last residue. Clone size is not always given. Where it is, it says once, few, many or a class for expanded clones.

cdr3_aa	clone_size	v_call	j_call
CASSQDRLSNQPQHF	.	TRBV3-1/TRBV3-2	TRBJ1-5
CASSFTGITSPLHF	few	TRBV5-4	TRBJ1-6
CASSKGGTGRRHFREKLFF	.	TRBV21-1	TRBJ1-4
CSDTRDYHSEQFF	medium-sized	TRBV29-1	TRBJ2-1
CASLGGLETQYF	.	TRBV2	TRBJ2-5
CASSGGTTGTQPQHF	.	TRBV25-1	TRBJ1-5
CASSLGESGSYQETQYF	.	TRBV7-6	TRBJ2-5
CASSLDWQISPLHF	few	TRBV7-8	TRBJ1-6
CATGGGDYNEQFF	.	TRBV24-1	TRBJ2-1
CASSIGNSNYGYTF	.	TRBV19	TRBJ1-2
CSPQRAVNTEAFF	.	TRBV29-1	TRBJ1-1
CASSLTGGIGQPQHF	.	TRBV11-2	TRBJ1-5
CASKAGQETQYF	.	TRBV6-6	TRBJ2-5
CSVEARDFTYNEQFF	.	TRBV29-1	TRBJ2-1
CASSLDSYNEQFF	medium-sized	TRBV5-4	TRBJ2-1
CASSYKRGSGNTIYF	.	TRBV6-5	TRBJ1-3
CASSPWDTAEAFF	.	TRBV14	TRBJ1-1
CASSLGAGSLLWGYTF	.	TRBV27	TRBJ1-2
CASSPVTSGGTDTQYF	.	TRBV18	TRBJ2-3
CASSESRNTGELFF	.	TRBV5-4	TRBJ2-2
CASSPGGRGTEAFF	.	TRBV28	TRBJ1-1
CASSDSPQNYGYTF	.	TRBV6-4	TRBJ1-2
CASSLKGASTGELFF	.	TRBV7-2	TRBJ2-2
CASSFSRVGYTF	.	TRBV28	TRBJ1-2
CASRPRGAEGANVLTF	.	TRBV5-8	TRBJ2-6
CASRDTLSYEQYF	.	TRBV2	TRBJ2-7
CASSFVYYVPLHF	.	TRBV27	TRBJ1-6
CASSSPTGVNYGYTF	once	TRBV28	TRBJ1-2
CASASQANEQFF	.	TRBV5-4	TRBJ2-1
CSGQGLGTGELFF	large	TRBV29-1	TRBJ2-2
CASSQSFGGANTGELFF	.	TRBV23-1	TRBJ2-2
CASSLSTSGTDTQYF	.	TRBV7-3	TRBJ2-3
CASSLGQNYGYTF	.	TRBV27	TRBJ1-2
CAWIRNTEAFF	medium-sized	TRBV30	TRBJ1-1
CASSYPQGAIGELFF	.	TRBV6-5	TRBJ2-2
CASSDGQGAGDTQYF	.	TRBV6-4	TRBJ2-3
CASSLVGTAGTEAFF	.	TRBV7-2	TRBJ1-1
CASSLSTGLASGANVLTF	.	TRBV18	TRBJ2-6
CASGRGSADTQYF	few	TRBV2	TRBJ2-3
CASSIGGLRTDTQYF	once	TRBV19	TRBJ2-3
CASRGSSYNEQFF	.	TRBV6-5	TRBJ2-1
CASSPRQGVEDTQYF	.	TRBV7-2	TRBJ2-3
CASSQSGGRRWYGYTF	.	TRBV3-1/TRBV3-2	TRBJ1-2
CASSPVTIDEAFF	once	TRBV18	TRBJ1-1
CASSWGGVDEKLFF	.	TRBV6-5	TRBJ1-4
CASSHRAGGEEETQYF	.	TRBV4-3	TRBJ2-5
CSSQTGVGYTF	once	TRBV29-1	TRBJ1-2
CSVEVWGRETQYF	.	TRBV29-1	TRBJ2-5
CASSPRSPSETQYF	.	TRBV27	TRBJ2-5
CASSLRQGIGSGANVLTF	.	TRBV28	TRBJ2-6